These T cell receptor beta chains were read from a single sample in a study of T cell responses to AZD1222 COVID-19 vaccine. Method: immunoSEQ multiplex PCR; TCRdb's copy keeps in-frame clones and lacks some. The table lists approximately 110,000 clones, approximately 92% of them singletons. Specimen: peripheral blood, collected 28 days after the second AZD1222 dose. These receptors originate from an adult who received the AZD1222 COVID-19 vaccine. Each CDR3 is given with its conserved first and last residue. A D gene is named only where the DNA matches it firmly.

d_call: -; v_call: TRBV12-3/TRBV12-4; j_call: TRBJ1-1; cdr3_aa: CASGRNTEAFF; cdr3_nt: TGTGCCAGCGGGAGGAACACTGAAGCTTTCTTT
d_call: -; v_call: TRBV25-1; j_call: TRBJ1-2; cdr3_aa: CASTTTGYGYTF; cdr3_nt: TGTGCCAGCACTACTACAGGGTATGGCTACACCTTC
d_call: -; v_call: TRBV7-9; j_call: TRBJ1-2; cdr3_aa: CASSLAGNYGYTF; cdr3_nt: TGTGCCAGCAGCTTAGCGGGTAACTATGGCTACACCTTC
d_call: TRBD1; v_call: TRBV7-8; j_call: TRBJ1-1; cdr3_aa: CASSPQGRGTEAFF; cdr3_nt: TGTGCCAGCAGCCCACAGGGGAGGGGCACTGAAGCTTTCTTT
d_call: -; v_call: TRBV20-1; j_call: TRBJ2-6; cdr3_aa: CSASGANVLTF; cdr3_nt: TGCAGTGCTTCTGGGGCCAACGTCCTGACTTTC
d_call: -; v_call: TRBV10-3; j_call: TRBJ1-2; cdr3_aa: CATSDGPNYGYTF; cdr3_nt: TGTGCCACCAGCGATGGCCCTAACTATGGCTACACCTTC
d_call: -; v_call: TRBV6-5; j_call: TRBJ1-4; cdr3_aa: CATIFRGSEKLFF; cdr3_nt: TGTGCCACCATTTTCAGGGGAAGTGAAAAACTGTTTTTT
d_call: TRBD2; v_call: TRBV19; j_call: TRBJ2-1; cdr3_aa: CASSILAGGQQFF; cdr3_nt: TGTGCCAGTAGTATTCTAGCGGGGGGGCAGCAGTTCTTC
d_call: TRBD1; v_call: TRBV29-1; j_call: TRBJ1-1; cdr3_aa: CSVWTGDTEAFF; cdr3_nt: TGCAGCGTTTGGACAGGGGACACTGAAGCTTTCTTT
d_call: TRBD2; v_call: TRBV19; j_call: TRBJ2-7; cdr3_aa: CASSPGRGGSSYEQYF; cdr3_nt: TGTGCCAGTAGTCCTGGACGGGGGGGGAGCTCCTACGAGCAGTACTTC